These T cell receptor beta chains were read from a single sample in a study of blood T cell repertoires in COVID-19. Sequenced by immunoSEQ multiplex PCR; TCRdb stores in-frame clones only, minus some. This sample has around 260,000 clones; about 89% occur once, and the top ten carry 2% to 2.5%. The material sequenced was peripheral blood. Receptors originate from a woman aged 25-40 years with COVID-19, enrolled during active disease. Both conserved end residues are part of each CDR3. The D gene is left open where the match is weak. Rows give clone size only sometimes, using once, few, many, or a class for an expanded clone.

TRBV27,TRBJ2-3,-,-,CASRRTASTDTQYF,TGTGCCAGCCGACGGACAGCTAGCACAGATACGCAGTATTTT
TRBV18,TRBJ2-7,TRBD2,-,CASSPRLAGGPSDEQYF,TGTGCCAGCTCACCTAGACTAGCGGGAGGGCCCTCGGACGAGCAGTACTTC
TRBV29-1,TRBJ1-1,-,many,CSVEDSGGETEAFF,TGCAGCGTTGAAGATTCTGGGGGGGAGACTGAAGCTTTCTTT
TRBV10-2,TRBJ1-5,-,-,CASSLGGGGNQPQHF,TGCGCCAGCAGTCTGGGGGGAGGCGGCAATCAGCCCCAGCATTTT
TRBV28,TRBJ1-1,-,-,CASRQNTEAFF,TGTGCCAGCAGACAAAACACTGAAGCTTTCTTT
TRBV7-8,TRBJ1-1,TRBD1,-,CASSFSGGRTEAFF,TGTGCCAGCAGCTTCTCAGGGGGTCGGACTGAAGCTTTCTTT
TRBV5-4,TRBJ2-3,-,-,CASSLAGSTDTQYF,TGTGCCAGCAGCTTGGCAGGCAGCACAGATACGCAGTATTTT
TRBV7-9,TRBJ2-2,-,-,CASSQGNTGELFF,TGTGCCAGCAGCCAGGGGAATACCGGGGAGCTGTTTTTT
TRBV6-4,TRBJ2-7,-,-,CASKRQGCNEQYF,TGTGCCAGCAAGAGGCAGGGATGCAACGAGCAGTACTTC
TRBV6-2/TRBV6-3,TRBJ2-1,TRBD2,-,CASSYSTSGTLEQFF,TGTGCCAGCAGTTACTCGACTAGCGGTACCTTAGAGCAGTTCTTC
TRBV28,TRBJ2-3,TRBD2,-,CASSSYRGGPTDTQYF,TGTGCCAGCAGTTCCTACCGGGGGGGACCCACAGATACGCAGTATTTT
TRBV12-3/TRBV12-4,TRBJ1-1,-,-,CASSLVGRTEAFF,TGTGCCAGCAGTTTAGTAGGGAGGACTGAAGCTTTCTTT
TRBV28,TRBJ2-1,-,once,CASSPTGTFYNEQFF,TGTGCCAGCAGCCCCACCGGGACTTTCTACAATGAGCAGTTCTTC
TRBV3-1/TRBV3-2,TRBJ2-3,-,-,CASSPAVGGAYPDTQYF,TGTGCCAGCAGCCCCGCCGTGGGGGGAGCCTACCCAGATACGCAGTATTTT
TRBV3-1/TRBV3-2,TRBJ1-6,TRBD1,-,CASSRVAGQGTSPLHF,TGTGCCAGCAGCCGCGTTGCGGGACAGGGGACTTCACCCCTCCACTTT
TRBV4-1,TRBJ1-1,-,-,CASSQDRGGGTEAFF,TGCGCCAGCAGCCAAGATCGCGGGGGGGGCACTGAAGCTTTCTTT
TRBV5-4,TRBJ1-1,-,-,CASSLAGIYTEAFF,TGTGCCAGCAGCTTGGCAGGGATTTACACTGAAGCTTTCTTT
TRBV7-9,TRBJ2-1,TRBD2,-,CASSYSSGPTYNEQFF,TGTGCCAGCAGCTATTCTAGCGGGCCAACCTACAATGAGCAGTTCTTC
TRBV14,TRBJ1-2,-,-,CASSQQGMVGYGYTF,TGTGCCAGCAGCCAACAGGGGATGGTAGGCTATGGCTACACCTTC
TRBV19,TRBJ2-6,-,-,CASSSRIRLGANVLTF,TGTGCCAGTAGTTCTAGAATTCGTCTTGGGGCCAACGTCCTGACTTTC
TRBV9,TRBJ2-1,TRBD2,-,CASSVRTSGNEQFF,TGTGCCAGCAGCGTTCGGACTAGCGGGAATGAGCAGTTCTTC
TRBV10-3,TRBJ2-3,-,-,CAISDHSLSTDTQYF,TGTGCCATCAGTGACCACTCCCTTAGCACAGATACGCAGTATTTT
TRBV5-6,TRBJ1-2,TRBD1,-,CASSPGQGANYGYTF,TGTGCCAGCAGCCCTGGACAGGGGGCAAACTATGGCTACACCTTC
TRBV6-6,TRBJ2-1,TRBD2,-,CASRNGLAAPQFF,TGTGCCAGCAGAAATGGACTAGCGGCACCACAGTTCTTC
TRBV27,TRBJ1-2,-,-,CASRNNGLYGYTF,TGTGCCAGCAGGAACAACGGACTCTATGGCTACACCTTC
TRBV18,TRBJ2-4,-,-,CASSEGARQNQYF,TGTGCCAGCTCCGAGGGCGCCCGACAAAATCAGTACTTC
TRBV7-2,TRBJ2-2,TRBD2,once,CASSSNSGRATGELFF,TGTGCCAGCAGCTCCAATAGCGGGAGGGCCACCGGGGAGCTGTTTTTT
TRBV7-9,TRBJ2-3,TRBD1,-,CATSGQGSTDTQYF,TGTGCCACCTCGGGACAGGGTAGCACAGATACGCAGTATTTT
TRBV19,TRBJ2-7,TRBD2,-,CASKAAGVYEQYF,TGTGCCAGTAAAGCGGCGGGAGTCTACGAGCAGTACTTC